Shown below are 4 T cell receptor beta chains from a single sample sequenced in a study of shared clonotypes between healthy human individuals. Sequencing used immunoSEQ multiplex PCR; TCRdb keeps in-frame clones, though not all of them. Altogether about 700,000 clones are present, approximately 79% being singletons, with the ten largest covering roughly 1.7%. Sequenced: memory CD4+ T cells sorted from blood. As for subset: CD45RA-negative fraction. These receptors were taken from a woman in her twenties or thirties in good health.

The V call is TRBV28, the J call TRBJ1-1, with D possibly being TRBD1 (5 bases). The CDR3 is made up of 13 amino acids. Germline CDR1 and CDR2: MDHEN and SYDVKM. V was trimmed by 8 bases and J by 0 bases, leaving 10 bases between them. The CDR3 DNA reads as TGTGCCAGCGGGGGGGAGTTGAACACTGAAGCTTTCTTT. As protein: CASGGELNTEAFF.

This clone showed up many times. The chain employs TRBV27 and TRBJ1-2; TRBD1 might be the D (5 bases). The CDR3 has 15 amino acids. The germline V gene encodes CDR1 MNHEY and CDR2 SMNVEV (reference sequence). The ends were cut back, 2 bases at V and 4 bases at J, with 14 bases in the middle. The CDR3 protein is CASSLRVGTFYGYTF. CDR3 sequence (DNA): TGTGCCAGCAGTTTAAGGGTGGGGACTTTCTATGGCTACACCTTC.

The gene calls are TRBV7-9 and TRBJ1-2; D is unclear. Germline V gene lookup returns CDR1 SEHNR and CDR2 FQNEAQ (reference sequence). CDR3 length equals 14 residues. V gave up 5 bases and J gave up 8 bases, with 18 bases separating them. CDR3 sequence: CASSPRAFESGYTF. In DNA, the CDR3 is TGTGCCAGCAGCCCTCGAGCCTTCGAATCCGGCTACACCTTC.

The chain couples TRBV6-6 to TRBJ2-1, with a weak D call TRBD2 (5 bases). Germline CDR1 MNHNY, CDR2 SVGAGI (reference sequence). The ends were cut back, 1 base at V and 5 bases at J, with 12 bases in the middle. The CDR3 has 15 amino acids. The CDR3 DNA reads TGTGCCAGCAGTTACTTCAGCGGTCCAGACAATGAGCAGTTCTTC. This gives the protein CASSYFSGPDNEQFF.